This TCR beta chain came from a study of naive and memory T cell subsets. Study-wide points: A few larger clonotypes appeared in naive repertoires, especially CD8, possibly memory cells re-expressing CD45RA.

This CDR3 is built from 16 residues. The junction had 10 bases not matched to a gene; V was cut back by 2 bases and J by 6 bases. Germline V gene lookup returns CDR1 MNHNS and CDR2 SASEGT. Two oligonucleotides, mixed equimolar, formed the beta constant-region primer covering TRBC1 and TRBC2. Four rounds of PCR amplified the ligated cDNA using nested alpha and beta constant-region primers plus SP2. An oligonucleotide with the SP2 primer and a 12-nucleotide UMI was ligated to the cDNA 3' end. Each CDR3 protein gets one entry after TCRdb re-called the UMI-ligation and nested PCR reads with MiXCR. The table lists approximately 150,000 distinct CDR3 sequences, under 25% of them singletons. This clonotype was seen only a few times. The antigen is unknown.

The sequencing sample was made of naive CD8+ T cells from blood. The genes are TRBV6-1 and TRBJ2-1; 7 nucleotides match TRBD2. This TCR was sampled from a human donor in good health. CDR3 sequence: CASSERVMASGNEQFF. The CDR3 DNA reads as TGTGCCAGCAGTGAAAGGGTCATGGCTAGCGGCAATGAGCAGTTCTTC.